Listed here are 5 T cell receptor beta chains from one sample, sequenced in a study of T cells after yellow fever vaccination. TCRdb fed the 5' RACE reads into MiXCR, producing one record per CDR3 protein. The sample holds a few hundred thousand distinct CDR3 sequences, about 12% seen once. The sample was CD4+ T cells sorted from PBMCs, taken 15 days after the yellow fever booster vaccination. The receptors originated from a young man who received the YFV17D yellow fever vaccine.

This clonotype was found a few times. The chain couples TRBV16 to TRBJ1-3; D gene ambiguous. CDR1 and CDR2 (germline): KGHSY, FQNENV. Trimming cost V 0 bases and J 0 bases, with 12 bases left between them. This CDR3 has 17 residues. CDR3 loop: CASSQSPGSHSGNTIYF. The DNA for the CDR3 is TGTGCCAGCAGCCAATCGCCGGGCAGCCACTCTGGAAACACCATATATTTT.

This clonotype was counted ten times or more. The chain carries TRBV19 and TRBJ2-4; TRBD1 is a possible D gene (5 bases). Germline CDR1 and CDR2: LNHDA and SQIVND (reference sequence). V lost 3 bases, J lost 6 bases, and 18 bases lay in between. CDR3 length: 16 amino acids. Here the CDR3 reads CASSMRPGLRGNIQYF. The CDR3 coding sequence is TGTGCCAGTAGTATGCGTCCGGGCCTAAGGGGAAACATTCAGTACTTC. The whole variable domain, filled in from reference TRBV19 and TRBJ2-4, reads DGGITQSPKYLFRKEGQNVTLSCEQNLNHDAMYWYRQDPGQGLRLIYYSQIVNDFQKGDIAEGYSVSREKKESFPLTVTSAQKNPTAFYLCASSMRPGLRGNIQYFGAGTRLSVL.

This chain uses TRBV19 with TRBJ2-6; TRBD1 might be the D (5 bases). The CDR3 runs 17 residues. Per germline, CDR1 LNHDA and CDR2 SQIVND (reference sequence). V lost 8 bases and J lost 0, with 17 bases in between. CDR3 DNA: TGTGCCAGTTCTAAAGGGCAGGGAACCTCTGGGGCCAACGTCCTGACTTTC. Translating gives CASSKGQGTSGANVLTF.

The rearrangement links TRBV4-1 to TRBJ2-7; the match to TRBD1 covers 7 bases. This CDR3 contains 15 residues. V shed 1 base, J shed 3 bases, and the junction held 6 bases outside the gene matches. Per germline, CDR1 MGHRA and CDR2 YSYEKL. CDR3 in amino acids: CASSQADTGVYEQYV. The CDR3 DNA reads as TGCGCCAGCAGCCAAGCCGATACAGGGGTCTACGAGCAGTACGTC.

The chain has TRBV9 and TRBJ2-5; either TRBD1 or TRBD2 may supply D (5 bases each). This CDR3 has 16 amino acids. Germline V gene sequence: CDR1 SGDLS, CDR2 YYNGEE. Trimming stripped 0 bases from V and 4 bases from J, with 16 bases between. CDR3 in DNA: TGTGCCAGCAGCGTAGCTACAGGCCCCAGCGGAGAGACCCAGTACTTC. It specifies CASSVATGPSGETQYF.